Sequencing of this TCR beta chain was carried out in a study of spatial heterogeneity in lung cancer. Indicated time point: sample taken at primary tumor resection. Unsorted samples of tumor, nontumor lung or frozen PBMC had their whole RNA sequenced. One entry per CDR3 protein results from TCRdb running MiXCR on the 5' RACE reads. This table has 70,000 to 90,000 distinct CDR3 sequences, less than 15% appearing once. Trimming took 6 bases from V and 6 from J, leaving 12 bases between them. The CDR3 contains 13 residues. Germline V gene sequence: CDR1 SGHTA, CDR2 FQGNSA. The rearrangement uses TRBV7-2 and TRBJ2-1; TRBD2 is a possible D gene (5 bases). The receptor comes from a male donor with early-stage non-small cell lung cancer. Source: PBMCs, taken at surgery. Here the CDR3 DNA reads TGTGCCAGCAGACTCACTAGATCCAATGAGCAGTTCTTC. Its protein product is CASRLTRSNEQFF.